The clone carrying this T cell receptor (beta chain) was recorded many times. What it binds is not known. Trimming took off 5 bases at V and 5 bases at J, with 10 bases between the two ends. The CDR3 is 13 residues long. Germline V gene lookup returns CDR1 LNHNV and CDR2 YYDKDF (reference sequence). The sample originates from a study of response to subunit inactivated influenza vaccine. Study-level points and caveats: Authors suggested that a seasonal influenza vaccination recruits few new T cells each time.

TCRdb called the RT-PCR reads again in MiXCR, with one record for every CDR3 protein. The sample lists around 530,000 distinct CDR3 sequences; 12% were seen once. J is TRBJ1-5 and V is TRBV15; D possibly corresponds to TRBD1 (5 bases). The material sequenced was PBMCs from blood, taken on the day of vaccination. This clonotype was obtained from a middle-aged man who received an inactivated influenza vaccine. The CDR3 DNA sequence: TGTGCCACCAGCGGGGGGGGGGATCAGCCCCAGCATTTT. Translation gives CATSGGGDQPQHF.